This T cell receptor beta chain was retrieved from a study of ipilimumab plus nivolumab after autologous stem cell transplantation. The wider study: Patients received a median of roughly 5 ipilimumab and 8 or 9 nivolumab doses. The DLBCL cohort had primary refractory and relapsed disease, with 18-month progression-free survival of around 86% and 29%.

Profiling relied on immunoSEQ multiplex PCR, and the TCRdb table lists in-frame clones only, not all of them. The data hold fewer than 20,000 clones, with about 81% observed a single time. The germline gives CDR1 SEHNR, CDR2 FQNEAQ (reference sequence). The CDR3 spans 15 residues. The ends lost 2 bases at V and 6 bases at J; junction bases unmatched: 6. The chain has TRBV7-9 and TRBJ2-1, with 8 positions matching TRBD2. The origin of this receptor is a male donor with diffuse large B-cell lymphoma. The source was PBMCs, collected in a trial of ipilimumab plus nivolumab as post-transplant consolidation. CDR3 in amino acids: CASSLPSGGRNEQFF. As DNA, the CDR3 is TGTGCCAGCAGCTTACCGAGCGGGGGCCGCAATGAGCAGTTCTTC. The entire variable domain, with the rest obtained from reference TRBV7-9 and TRBJ2-1, is as follows: DTGVSQNPRHKITKRGQNVTFRCDPISEHNRLYWYRQTLGQGPEFLTYFQNEAQLEKSRLLSDRFSAERPKGSFSTLEIQRTEQGDSAMYLCASSLPSGGRNEQFFGPGTRLTVL.